The clone carrying this T cell receptor (beta chain) was found many times. CDR3 size: 13 residues. Germline CDR1 SGHRS, CDR2 YFSETQ. V was trimmed by 0 bases and J by 6 bases, leaving 6 bases between them. The source material, RNA transcripts, was used to amplify TCR beta CDR3 regions. An initial round of RT-PCR targeting the TCR CDR3 relied on the HTBI primer set. TCRdb ran MiXCR on the multiplex PCR reads and lists one entry per CDR3 protein. This sample has 800,000 or so distinct CDR3 sequences, with roughly 40% found just once. The data were taken from a study of T cells in Graves' hyperthyroidism and ophthalmopathy.

The sequenced material came from blood. V is TRBV5-1 and J is TRBJ1-4; possible D gene TRBD1, 5 bases. The sequence came from a man between 18 and 35 years old with Graves' hyperthyroidism. For the CDR3, the DNA is TGCGCCAGCAGCTTGGAAGGGGATGAAAAACTGTTTTTT. Its translation: CASSLEGDEKLFF.